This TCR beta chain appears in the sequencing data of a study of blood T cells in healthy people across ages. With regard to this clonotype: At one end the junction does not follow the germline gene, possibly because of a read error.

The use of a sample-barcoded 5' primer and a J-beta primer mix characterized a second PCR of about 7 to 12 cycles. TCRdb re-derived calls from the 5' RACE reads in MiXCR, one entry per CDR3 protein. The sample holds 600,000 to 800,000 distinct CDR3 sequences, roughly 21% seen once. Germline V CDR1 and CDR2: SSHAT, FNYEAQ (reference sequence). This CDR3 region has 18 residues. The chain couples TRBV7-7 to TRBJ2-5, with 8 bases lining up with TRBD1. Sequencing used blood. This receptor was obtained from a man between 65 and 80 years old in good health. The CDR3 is CASSLRYRGQGREETQYF. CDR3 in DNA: TGTGCTAGCAGCTTACGTTACAGAGGACAGGGTAGGGAGGAGACCCAGTACTTC.